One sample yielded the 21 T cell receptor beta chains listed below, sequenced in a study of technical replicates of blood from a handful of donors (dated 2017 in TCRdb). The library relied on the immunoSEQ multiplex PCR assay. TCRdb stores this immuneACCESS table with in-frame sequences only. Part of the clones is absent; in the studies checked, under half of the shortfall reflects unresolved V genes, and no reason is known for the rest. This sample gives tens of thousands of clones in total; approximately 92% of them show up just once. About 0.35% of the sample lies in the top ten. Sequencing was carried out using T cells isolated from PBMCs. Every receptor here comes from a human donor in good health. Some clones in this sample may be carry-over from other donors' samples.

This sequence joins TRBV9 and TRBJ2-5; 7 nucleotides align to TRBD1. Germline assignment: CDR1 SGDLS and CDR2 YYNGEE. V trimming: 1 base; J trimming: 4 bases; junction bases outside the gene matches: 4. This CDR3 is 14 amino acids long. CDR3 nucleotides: TGTGCCAGCAGCGTAAGAGGGGGCCGAGAGACCCAGTACTTC. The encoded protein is CASSVRGGRETQYF.

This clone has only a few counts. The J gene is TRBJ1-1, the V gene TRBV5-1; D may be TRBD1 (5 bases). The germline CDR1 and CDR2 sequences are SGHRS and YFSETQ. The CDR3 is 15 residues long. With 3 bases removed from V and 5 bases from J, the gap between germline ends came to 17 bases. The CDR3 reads CASSWDRQGGTEAFF. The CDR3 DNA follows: TGCGCCAGCAGCTGGGATAGGCAGGGAGGAACTGAAGCTTTCTTT.

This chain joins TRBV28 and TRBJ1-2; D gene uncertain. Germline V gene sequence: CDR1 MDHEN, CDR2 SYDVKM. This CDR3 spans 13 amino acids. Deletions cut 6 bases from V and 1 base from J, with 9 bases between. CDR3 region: CASSPDINYGYTF. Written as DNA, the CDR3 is TGTGCCAGCAGCCCCGACATTAACTATGGCTACACCTTC.

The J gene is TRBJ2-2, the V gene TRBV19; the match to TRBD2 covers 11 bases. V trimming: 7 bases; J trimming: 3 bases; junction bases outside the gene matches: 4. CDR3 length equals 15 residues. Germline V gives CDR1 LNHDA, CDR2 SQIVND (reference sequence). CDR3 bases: TGTGCCAGTACCGTGACTAGCGGGGACACCGGGGAGCTGTTTTTT. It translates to CASTVTSGDTGELFF.

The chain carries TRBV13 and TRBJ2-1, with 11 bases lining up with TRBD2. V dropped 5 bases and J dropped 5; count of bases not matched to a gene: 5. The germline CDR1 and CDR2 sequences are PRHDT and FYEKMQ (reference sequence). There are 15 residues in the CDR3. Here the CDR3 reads CASSLRLAGNNEQFF. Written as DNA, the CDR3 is TGTGCCAGCAGCCTTCGACTAGCGGGAAACAATGAGCAGTTCTTC.

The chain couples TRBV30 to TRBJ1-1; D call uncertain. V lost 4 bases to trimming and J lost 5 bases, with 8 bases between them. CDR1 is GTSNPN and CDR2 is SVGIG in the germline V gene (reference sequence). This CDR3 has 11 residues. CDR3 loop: CAWTRGTEAFF. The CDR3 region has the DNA TGTGCCTGGACCCGAGGGACTGAAGCTTTCTTT.

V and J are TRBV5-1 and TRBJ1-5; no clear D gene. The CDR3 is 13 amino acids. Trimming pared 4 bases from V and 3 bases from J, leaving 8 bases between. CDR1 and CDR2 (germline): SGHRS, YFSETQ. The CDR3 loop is CASSGDTNQPQHF. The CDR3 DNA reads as TGCGCCAGCAGCGGAGATACCAATCAGCCCCAGCATTTT.

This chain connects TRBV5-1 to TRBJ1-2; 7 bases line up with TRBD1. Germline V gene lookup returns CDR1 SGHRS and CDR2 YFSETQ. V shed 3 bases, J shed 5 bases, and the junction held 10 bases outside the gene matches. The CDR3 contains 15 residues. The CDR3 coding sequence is TGCGCCAGCAGCTCCCGGACGGACAGGCAGTATGGCTACACCTTC. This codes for CASSSRTDRQYGYTF.

The CDR3 sequence is CASSQGLAGIYEQYF. In DNA form, the CDR3 reads TGCGCCAGCAGCCAAGGACTAGCGGGGATCTACGAGCAGTACTTC. The V gene is TRBV4-3, the J gene TRBJ2-7, with 11 bases matching TRBD2. The germline V gene has CDR1 LGHNA and CDR2 YSLEER. The CDR3 contains 15 residues. V lost 1 base to trimming and J lost 3 bases; unmatched junction nucleotides: 2.

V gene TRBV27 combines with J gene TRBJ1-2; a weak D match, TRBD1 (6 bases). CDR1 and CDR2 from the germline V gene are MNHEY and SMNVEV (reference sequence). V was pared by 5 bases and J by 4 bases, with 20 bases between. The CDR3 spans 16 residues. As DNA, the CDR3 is TGTGCCAGCAGTAACCCCTCCAGGGGAGGGTTCTATGGCTACACCTTC. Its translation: CASSNPSRGGFYGYTF.

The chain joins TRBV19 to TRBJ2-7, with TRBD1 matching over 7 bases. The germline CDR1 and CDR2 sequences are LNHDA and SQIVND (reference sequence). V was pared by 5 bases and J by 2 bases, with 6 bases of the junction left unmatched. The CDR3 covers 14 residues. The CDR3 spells CASSQDREAYEQYF. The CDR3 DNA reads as TGTGCCAGTAGTCAAGACAGGGAAGCCTACGAGCAGTACTTC.

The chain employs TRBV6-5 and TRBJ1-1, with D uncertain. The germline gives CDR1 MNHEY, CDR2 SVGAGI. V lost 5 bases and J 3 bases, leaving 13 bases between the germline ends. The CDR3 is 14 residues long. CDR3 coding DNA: TGTGCCAGCAGTCTCCAGACACCTCACACTGAAGCTTTCTTT. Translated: CASSLQTPHTEAFF.

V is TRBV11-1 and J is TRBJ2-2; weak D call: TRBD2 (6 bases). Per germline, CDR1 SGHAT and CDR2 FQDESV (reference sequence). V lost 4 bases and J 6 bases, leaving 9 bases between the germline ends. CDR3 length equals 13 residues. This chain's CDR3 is CASSSGLAGELFF. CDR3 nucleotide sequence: TGTGCCAGCAGCTCGGGACTCGCCGGGGAGCTGTTTTTT.

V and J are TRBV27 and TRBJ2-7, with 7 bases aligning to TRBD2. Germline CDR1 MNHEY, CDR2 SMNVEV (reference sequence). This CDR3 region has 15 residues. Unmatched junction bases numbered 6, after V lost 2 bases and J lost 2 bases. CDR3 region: CASSLSSAGAYEQYF. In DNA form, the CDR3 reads TGTGCCAGCAGTTTAAGTTCTGCGGGGGCCTACGAGCAGTACTTC.

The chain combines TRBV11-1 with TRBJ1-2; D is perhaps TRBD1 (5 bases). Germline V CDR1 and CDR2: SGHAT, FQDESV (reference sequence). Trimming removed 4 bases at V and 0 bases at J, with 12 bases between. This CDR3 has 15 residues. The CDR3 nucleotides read TGTGCCAGCAGCTCGCCAGGGCAGACTAACTATGGCTACACCTTC. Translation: CASSSPGQTNYGYTF.

The CDR3 loop is CASTKAGPYGYTF. The CDR3 DNA follows: TGTGCCAGCACCAAAGCGGGACCCTATGGCTACACCTTC. V and J are TRBV6-5 and TRBJ1-2, with D tentatively TRBD1 (5 bases). The V end lost 7 bases, the J end lost 4 bases, and 13 bases lay between the germline ends. The germline CDR1 and CDR2 sequences are MNHEY and SVGAGI. CDR3 size: 13 residues.

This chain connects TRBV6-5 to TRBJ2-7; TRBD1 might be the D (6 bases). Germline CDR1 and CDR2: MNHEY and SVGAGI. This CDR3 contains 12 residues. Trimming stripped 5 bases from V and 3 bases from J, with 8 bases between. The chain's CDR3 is CASSIQGYEQYF. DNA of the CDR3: TGTGCCAGCAGTATACAGGGCTACGAGCAGTACTTC.

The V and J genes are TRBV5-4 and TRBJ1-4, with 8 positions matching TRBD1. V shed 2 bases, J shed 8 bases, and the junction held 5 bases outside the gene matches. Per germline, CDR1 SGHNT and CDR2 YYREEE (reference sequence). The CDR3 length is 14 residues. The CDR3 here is CASSFDRGSEKLFF. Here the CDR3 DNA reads TGTGCCAGCAGCTTTGACAGGGGAAGCGAAAAACTGTTTTTT.

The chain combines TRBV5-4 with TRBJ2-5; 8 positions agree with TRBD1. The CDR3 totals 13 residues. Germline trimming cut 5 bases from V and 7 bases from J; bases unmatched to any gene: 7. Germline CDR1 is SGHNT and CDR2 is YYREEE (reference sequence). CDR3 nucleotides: TGTGCCAGCAGACTGGACAGGGACGGGACCCAGTACTTC. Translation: CASRLDRDGTQYF.

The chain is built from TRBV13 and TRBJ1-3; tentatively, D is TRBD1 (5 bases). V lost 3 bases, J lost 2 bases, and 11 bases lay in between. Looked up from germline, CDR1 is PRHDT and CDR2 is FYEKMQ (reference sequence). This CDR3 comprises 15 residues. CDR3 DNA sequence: TGTGCCAGCAGCTTTTCGGGACTTACTGGAAACACCATATATTTT. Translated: CASSFSGLTGNTIYF.

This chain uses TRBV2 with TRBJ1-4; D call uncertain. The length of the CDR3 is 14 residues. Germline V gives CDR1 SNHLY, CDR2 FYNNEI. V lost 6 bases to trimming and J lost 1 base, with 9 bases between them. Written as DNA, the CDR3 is TGTGCCAGCAGATCCCGGGGAACTAATGAAAAACTGTTTTTT. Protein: CASRSRGTNEKLFF.